The 32 T cell receptor beta chains listed next were all sequenced from one sample in a study of T cell responses to AZD1222 COVID-19 vaccine. Generated by immunoSEQ multiplex PCR, the TCRdb table keeps only in-frame clones and is missing some. This table has roughly 30,000 clones, around 90% appearing once. Here the sequenced sample was peripheral blood, taken on day 0 of AZD1222 vaccination. The receptors here all came from an adult in good health.

The genes are TRBV6-2 or TRBV6-3 and TRBJ2-7; 7 positions agree with TRBD1. This CDR3 spans 14 amino acids. The V segment lost 6 bases and the J segment 2 bases; nucleotides outside the gene matches: 7. In germline, CDR1 is MNHEY, CDR2 SVGEGT. The CDR3 region has the DNA TGTGCCAGCAGCTTTGGACAGGCCACCTACGAGCAGTACTTC. Translation: CASSFGQATYEQYF.

This chain links TRBV21-1 with TRBJ2-7. TRBV21-1 is termed a pseudogene. The CDR3 is 13 residues long. This CDR3 is CASPGTAPYEQYF. DNA of the CDR3: TGTGCCAGCCCCGGGACGGCGCCCTACGAGCAGTACTTC.

The chain is built from TRBV15 and TRBJ1-6; 9 nucleotides align to TRBD1. The V gene end was trimmed by 3 bases and the J gene end by 10 bases; junction bases not matched to a gene: 4. Germline lookup yields CDR1 LNHNV and CDR2 YYDKDF (reference sequence). The CDR3 consists of 14 residues. CDR3 amino acids: CATSRGQGQSPLHF. The DNA of the CDR3 is TGTGCCACCAGCAGGGGACAGGGCCAATCACCCCTCCACTTT.

The V and J genes are TRBV5-1 and TRBJ1-1; the D gene is possibly TRBD1 (6 bases). The CDR3 is 15 residues long. Germline-derived CDR1 and CDR2 are SGHRS and YFSETQ. Deletions cut 4 bases from V and 4 bases from J, with 17 bases between. As DNA, the CDR3 is TGCGCCAGCAGCATTACAGGGAGTGGTGGCACTGAAGCTTTCTTT. This sequence encodes CASSITGSGGTEAFF.

The CDR3 loop reads CASSPNLAGGTDTQYF. The CDR3 DNA follows: TGTGCCAGCAGCCCAAACCTAGCGGGAGGCACAGATACGCAGTATTTT. This chain uses TRBV5-5 with TRBJ2-3; 10 positions match TRBD2. After removal of 4 bases from V and 1 base from J, the junction contained 6 bases not matched to a gene. Germline assignment: CDR1 SGHKS and CDR2 YYEKEE (reference sequence). This CDR3 region has 16 residues.

The rearrangement uses TRBV5-6 and TRBJ1-5; no clear D gene. Per germline, CDR1 SGHDT and CDR2 YYEEEE. This CDR3 region has 15 residues. The V gene lost 0 bases and the J gene lost 0 bases, with 7 bases spanning the gap. The CDR3 sequence: CASSLGGNSNQPQHF. The DNA of the CDR3 is TGTGCCAGCAGCTTGGGAGGTAATAGCAATCAGCCCCAGCATTTT.

The chain recombines TRBV5-1 with TRBJ2-3; D unresolved. The CDR3 is 16 residues long. Germline V gene sequence: CDR1 SGHRS, CDR2 YFSETQ. Between the trimmed V and J ends, which lost 3 bases and 2 bases, there was a span of 16 bases. The CDR3 sequence is CASSSQPIGPTDTQYF. The CDR3 DNA reads TGCGCCAGCAGCTCTCAGCCGATAGGGCCCACAGATACGCAGTATTTT.

The chain combines TRBV29-1 with TRBJ2-1; the D gene is possibly TRBD2 (5 bases). The V and J ends lost 1 base and 0 bases respectively, with 10 bases between them. Germline CDR1 is SQVTM and CDR2 is ANQGSEA. The CDR3 totals 15 residues. In DNA form, the CDR3 reads TGCAGCGTTGAAGTTCCGGGAAGCTCCTACAATGAGCAGTTCTTC. This gives the protein CSVEVPGSSYNEQFF.

This clone has only one observation. This chain joins TRBV10-3 and TRBJ2-1; D not certain. CDR3 length: 13 residues. The ends were cut back, 6 bases at V and 3 bases at J, with 9 bases in the middle. Germline V gene data show CDR1 as ENHRY and CDR2 as SYGVKD. The CDR3 DNA is TGTGCCATCAGGACGGACCGCTACAATGAGCAGTTCTTC. This translates into CAIRTDRYNEQFF.

The CDR3 loop reads CASSLVGQVQETQYF. The CDR3 coding sequence is TGTGCCAGCAGCTTAGTAGGGCAGGTACAAGAGACCCAGTACTTC. This chain links TRBV7-2 with TRBJ2-5; D call uncertain. Trimming took 1 base from V and 2 from J, leaving 11 bases between them. This CDR3 is 15 amino acids long. Germline lookup yields CDR1 SGHTA and CDR2 FQGNSA.

The V and J genes are TRBV4-1 and TRBJ1-2, with D hard to call. This CDR3 comprises 15 residues. The germline gives CDR1 MGHRA, CDR2 YSYEKL. Trimming pared 1 base from V and 0 bases from J, leaving 9 bases between. The CDR3 coding sequence is TGCGCCAGCAGCCAAGTGTTTCCGACTAACTATGGCTACACCTTC. This translates into CASSQVFPTNYGYTF.

This chain joins TRBV3-1 (or the pseudogene TRBV3-2) and TRBJ2-1, with 7 nucleotides matching TRBD2. The CDR3 covers 17 residues. Germline CDR1 reads LGHDT; CDR2 reads YNNKEL (reference sequence). V shed 1 base and J 1 base; nucleotides not matched to a gene: 7. As DNA, the CDR3 is TGTGCCAGCAGCCAAGGTACGGGACTACCTTCCTACAATGAGCAGTTCTTC. As protein: CASSQGTGLPSYNEQFF.

This chain joins TRBV27 and TRBJ2-1; 8 bases fit TRBD2. The CDR3 is 15 residues long. V dropped 7 bases and J dropped 7; count of bases not matched to a gene: 12. Per the germline V gene, CDR1 is MNHEY and CDR2 is SMNVEV (reference sequence). The CDR3 nucleotides read TGTGCCAGCAACCATCAGCAGACTAGCGTTAATGAGCAGTTCTTC. Translation gives CASNHQQTSVNEQFF.

The chain has TRBV7-9 and TRBJ1-2; weak D call: TRBD1 (5 bases). The CDR3 consists of 14 residues. From germline, CDR1 is SEHNR and CDR2 FQNEAQ (reference sequence). The V gene lost 3 bases and the J gene lost 4 bases, with 12 bases spanning the gap. CDR3 in DNA: TGTGCCAGCAGCTTGGGGTTGGGGCCCTATGGCTACACCTTC. It is translated as CASSLGLGPYGYTF.

This chain uses TRBV5-6 with TRBJ2-6; D gene unclear. The CDR3 covers 16 residues. CDR1 and CDR2 (germline): SGHDT, YYEEEE. V dropped 4 bases and J dropped 0 bases, with 11 bases sitting between them. CDR3 in DNA: TGTGCCAGCAGCCACCGGCGGAGCTCTGGGGCCAACGTCCTGACTTTC. Amino acid sequence: CASSHRRSSGANVLTF.

This rearrangement joins TRBV2 to TRBJ1-4; 12 positions match TRBD1. The CDR3 runs to 14 residues. The V segment lost 7 bases and the J segment 11 bases; nucleotides outside the gene matches: 8. Per germline, CDR1 SNHLY and CDR2 FYNNEI. As DNA, the CDR3 is TGTGCCAGCATAAGGGACAGGGGGCTGGACAAACTGTTTTTT. Residues: CASIRDRGLDKLFF.

The chain couples TRBV4-1 to TRBJ1-5; TRBD1 might be the D (5 bases). The CDR3 consists of 14 residues. Between the trimmed V and J ends, which lost 1 base and 4 bases, there was a span of 8 bases. Per germline, CDR1 MGHRA and CDR2 YSYEKL. CDR3 residues: CASSQAGGNQPQHF. DNA for the CDR3: TGCGCCAGCAGCCAAGCGGGGGGGAATCAGCCCCAGCATTTT.

V usage is TRBV27 and J usage is TRBJ2-7; D ambiguous. Germline loops: CDR1 MNHEY, CDR2 SMNVEV (reference sequence). Trimming took 0 bases from V and 4 from J, leaving 10 bases between them. This CDR3 is 14 amino acids long. The CDR3 DNA reads as TGTGCCAGCAGTTTATCAAAAGGATCATACGAGCAGTACTTC. This gives the protein CASSLSKGSYEQYF.

The V and J genes are TRBV28 and TRBJ2-5; no firm D call. The CDR3 runs 14 residues. Per germline, CDR1 MDHEN and CDR2 SYDVKM. Trimming shortened V by 0 bases and J by 5 bases, and 10 bases separated the two germline ends. The CDR3 region is CASSLWGSTETQYF. In DNA, the CDR3 is TGTGCCAGCAGTTTATGGGGTTCTACGGAGACCCAGTACTTC.

The chain recombines TRBV13 with TRBJ2-3; TRBD2 agrees at 13 bases. The V segment lost 3 bases and the J segment 1 base; nucleotides outside the gene matches: 13. The germline V gene has CDR1 PRHDT and CDR2 FYEKMQ (reference sequence). CDR3 length: 20 residues. The CDR3 DNA is TGTGCCAGCAGCTTGGGAGCCGGGACTAGCGGGGACACCCGCACAGATACGCAGTATTTT. The encoded protein is CASSLGAGTSGDTRTDTQYF.

The rearrangement joins TRBV5-4 to TRBJ1-5; 10 nucleotides align to TRBD1. J lost 9 bases, V lost 3 bases, and 12 bases had no gene match. CDR1 and CDR2 from the germline V gene are SGHNT and YYREEE (reference sequence). The CDR3 length is 16 residues. CDR3: CASSSGTGASHGPQHF. The DNA for the CDR3 is TGTGCCAGCAGCTCCGGGACAGGGGCCTCCCACGGGCCCCAGCATTTT.

The count of this clone is one. The chain recombines TRBV5-1 with TRBJ2-7; TRBD1 might be the D (5 bases). Per the germline V gene, CDR1 is SGHRS and CDR2 is YFSETQ. Deletions cut 0 bases from V and 2 bases from J, with 6 bases between. The CDR3 runs 13 residues. CDR3 amino acids: CASSLEGTYEQYF. The CDR3, as DNA: TGCGCCAGCAGCTTGGAGGGGACCTACGAGCAGTACTTC.

The chain carries TRBV4-3 and TRBJ1-6; TRBD1 aligns across 8 bases. Germline V gene data show CDR1 as LGHNA and CDR2 as YSLEER. V trimming: 0 bases; J trimming: 4 bases; junction bases outside the gene matches: 5. The CDR3 length is 17 residues. The CDR3 region is CASSQELTGGYNSPLHF. CDR3 DNA: TGCGCCAGCAGCCAAGAACTCACAGGGGGATATAATTCACCCCTCCACTTT.

J is TRBJ1-2 and V is TRBV3-1 (or the pseudogene TRBV3-2); D is possibly TRBD1 (5 bases). CDR1 is LGHDT, CDR2 YNNKEL, per germline (reference sequence). The ends were cut back, 5 bases at V and 2 bases at J, with 15 bases in the middle. This CDR3 is built from 15 residues. The CDR3 sequence: CASSTPGTDNYGYTF. In DNA form, the CDR3 reads TGTGCCAGCAGCACCCCCGGGACGGACAACTATGGCTACACCTTC.

V is TRBV27 and J is TRBJ1-1, with D possibly TRBD1 on 5 matching bases. The CDR3 is 12 amino acids. V dropped 10 bases and J dropped 6 bases, with 15 bases sitting between them. The germline V gene has CDR1 MNHEY and CDR2 SMNVEV (reference sequence). CDR3 bases: TGTGCCACCCACGGGGCTCTGGCTGAAGCTTTCTTT. Translated: CATHGALAEAFF.

This chain links TRBV4-2 with TRBJ2-3; no definite D call. CDR1 is LGHNA, CDR2 YNFKEQ, per germline. The ends were cut back, 3 bases at V and 4 bases at J, with 11 bases in the middle. The CDR3 sequence is 14 residues long. DNA of the CDR3: TGTGCCAGCAGCCAGACCGTACGGCCAGATACGCAGTATTTT. Its protein is CASSQTVRPDTQYF.

The CDR3 DNA reads TGTGCCAGCAGTGATCCAGGGCCAGAGACCCAGTACTTC. This gives the protein CASSDPGPETQYF. The chain uses TRBV2 and TRBJ2-5, with D perhaps TRBD1 (5 bases). Per the germline V gene, CDR1 is SNHLY and CDR2 is FYNNEI. V lost 3 bases and J 4 bases, leaving 9 bases between the germline ends. The CDR3 runs 13 residues.

The rearrangement uses TRBV5-1 and TRBJ2-7, with D uncertain. There are 15 residues in the CDR3. Trimming removed 3 bases from V and 0 bases from J, with 13 bases in between. Germline V gives CDR1 SGHRS, CDR2 YFSETQ. The CDR3 DNA reads as TGCGCCAGCAGCTCGGCCCCAGGAGACTCCTACGAGCAGTACTTC. Translating it yields CASSSAPGDSYEQYF.

The rearrangement uses TRBV5-1 and TRBJ2-1; 7 bases align to TRBD2. V shed 3 bases, J shed 5 bases, and the junction held 5 bases outside the gene matches. Germline assignment: CDR1 SGHRS and CDR2 YFSETQ. This CDR3 has 14 amino acids. CDR3 bases: TGCGCCAGCAGCTACCCCGGGACTAACAATGAGCAGTTCTTC. This gives the protein CASSYPGTNNEQFF. Drawing the rest from reference TRBV5-1 and TRBJ2-1, the complete variable domain is KAGVTQTPRYLIKTRGQQVTLSCSPISGHRSVSWYQQTPGQGLQFLFEYFSETQRNKGNFPGRFSGRQFSNSRSEMNVSTLELGDSALYLCASSYPGTNNEQFFGPGTRLTVL.

The rearrangement links TRBV2 to TRBJ2-1; a possible D gene is TRBD2 (6 bases). CDR3 length: 13 residues. Germline V gives CDR1 SNHLY, CDR2 FYNNEI. Trimming left V 5 bases short and J 8 bases short, with 13 bases between. Here the CDR3 reads CASSYQASDEQFF. As DNA, the CDR3 is TGTGCCAGCAGTTACCAGGCTAGCGATGAGCAGTTCTTC.

This clone appeared a few times. The chain recombines TRBV6-5 with TRBJ1-2; 10 nucleotides line up with TRBD1. The CDR3 spans 16 residues. V lost 2 bases, J lost 4 bases, and 7 bases stayed unmatched. In germline, CDR1 is MNHEY, CDR2 SVGAGI. The CDR3 DNA is TGTGCCAGCAGTTACACACGGACAGGGGGGGGCTATGGCTACACCTTC. Protein sequence: CASSYTRTGGGYGYTF.

The rearrangement uses TRBV3-1 (or the pseudogene TRBV3-2) and TRBJ1-5; D is unresolved. The germline V gene encodes CDR1 LGHDT and CDR2 YNNKEL (reference sequence). The V gene lost 3 bases and the J gene lost 0 bases, with 9 bases spanning the gap. The CDR3 spans 15 residues. CDR3 DNA: TGTGCCAGCAGCCAGGAGTGGTATAGCAATCAGCCCCAGCATTTT. Translating gives CASSQEWYSNQPQHF.